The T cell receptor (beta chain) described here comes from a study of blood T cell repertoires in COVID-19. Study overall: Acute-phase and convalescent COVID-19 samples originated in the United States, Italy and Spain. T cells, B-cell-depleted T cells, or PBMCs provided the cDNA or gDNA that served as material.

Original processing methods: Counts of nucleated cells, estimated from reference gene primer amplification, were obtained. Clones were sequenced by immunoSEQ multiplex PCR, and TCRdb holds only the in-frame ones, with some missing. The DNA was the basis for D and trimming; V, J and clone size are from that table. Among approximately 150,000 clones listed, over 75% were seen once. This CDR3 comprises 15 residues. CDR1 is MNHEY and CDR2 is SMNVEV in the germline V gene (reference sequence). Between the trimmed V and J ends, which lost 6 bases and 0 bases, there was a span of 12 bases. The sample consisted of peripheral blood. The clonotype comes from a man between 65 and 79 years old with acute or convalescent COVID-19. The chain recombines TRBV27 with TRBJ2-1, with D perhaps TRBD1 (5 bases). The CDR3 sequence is CASSLDSRSYNEQFF. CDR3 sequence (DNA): TGTGCCAGCAGCCTAGACAGCCGCTCCTACAATGAGCAGTTCTTC.